Included here is one T cell receptor beta chain sequence, with context. These data are taken from a study of CDR3 diversity in severe acne. V gave up 3 bases and J gave up 4 bases, with 6 bases separating them. Looked up from germline, CDR1 is SGHAT and CDR2 is FQNNGV. CDR3 length: 13 amino acids. TCRdb re-called the PCR reads through MiXCR, storing one row per CDR3 protein. The sample lists roughly 100,000 distinct CDR3 sequences, roughly 51% occurring once. Sequencing was carried out using blood. The J gene is TRBJ2-2, the V gene TRBV11-2, with D uncertain. The sequence was collected from a male donor with acne. The CDR3 bases are TGTGCCAGCAGCTTCTTACCCACCGGGGAGCTGTTTTTT. Protein sequence: CASSFLPTGELFF.